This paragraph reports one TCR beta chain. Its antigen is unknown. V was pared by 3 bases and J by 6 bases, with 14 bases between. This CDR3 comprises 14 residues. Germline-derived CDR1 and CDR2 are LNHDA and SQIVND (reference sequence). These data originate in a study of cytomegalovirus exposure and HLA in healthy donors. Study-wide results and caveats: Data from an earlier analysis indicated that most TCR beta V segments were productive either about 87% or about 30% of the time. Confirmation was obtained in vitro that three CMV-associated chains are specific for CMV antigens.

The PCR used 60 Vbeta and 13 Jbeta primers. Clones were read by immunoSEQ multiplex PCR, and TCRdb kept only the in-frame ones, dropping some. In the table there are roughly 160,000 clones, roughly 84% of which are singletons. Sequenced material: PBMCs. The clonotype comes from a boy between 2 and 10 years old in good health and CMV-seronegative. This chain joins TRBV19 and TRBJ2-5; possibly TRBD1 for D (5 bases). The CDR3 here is CASSMATVTQTQYF. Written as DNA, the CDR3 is TGTGCCAGTAGTATGGCGACAGTAACTCAGACCCAGTACTTC.